This T cell receptor (beta chain) was observed in a study of CD8+CD57+ T cells in acquired aplastic anemia. Across the study: Sorted CD4+ and CD8+ cells gave an average of roughly 3.5 ug of DNA.

Comment on this clonotype: As yet, its antigen is unknown.

The CDR3 has 15 residues. In germline, CDR1 is MNHEY, CDR2 SVGEGT. V lost 0 bases and J 7 bases, leaving 10 bases between the germline ends. Study-wide results and caveats: Controls and patients did not differ significantly in CD8+ Simpson's diversity.

TCR beta VDJ and CDR3 were profiled, and genomic DNA was the template. TCRdb redid the calling of the reads with MiXCR, one entry per CDR3 protein. The top ten clones hold 35% to 50% of a sample with around 170,000 distinct CDR3 sequences, around 60% of them seen once. This sequence originates from a human donor in good health. The sample was sorted CD4+, CD8+, or CD8+CD57+ T cells (not recorded which) from PBMCs. V is TRBV6-2 or TRBV6-3 and J is TRBJ1-6; D is ambiguous. Here the CDR3 reads CASSYSTVGNSPLHF. As DNA, the CDR3 is TGTGCCAGCAGTTACTCAACGGTGGGGAATTCACCCCTCCACTTT.